This entry describes one T cell receptor (beta chain). Its antigen is unknown. The data belong to a study of persistence of HIV-infected CD4 T cells. Study context: Isolated cells were CMV- and HIV-1 Gag-responding CD4+ T cells.

An overlapping HIV-1 Gag peptide pool stimulated these cells at about 1 ug/peptide/mL. Memory cells lacking CD40L and CD69 with high CD45RO were sorted. CD4+ T cell counts exceeded 400 cells/uL; CMV serology was positive. Stimulated PBMCs had first been depleted of CD8+ T cells. V trimming: 11 bases; J trimming: 14 bases; junction bases outside the gene matches: 13. Germline loops: CDR1 SNHLY, CDR2 FYNNEI. The CDR3 runs 14 residues. This was the immunoSEQ version 4 assay in survey mode. The table came from immunoSEQ multiplex PCR; TCRdb's copy has only in-frame clones and leaves some out. This table has over 30,000 clones, 82% appearing once. General study points: Antigen-responding cells were enriched for degenerate expanded CDR3beta sequences.

The sequenced sample was cultured CD4+ T cells from PBMCs, obtained from a patient who received antiretroviral therapy. The clonotype was recovered from an adult with HIV. The donor label of this sample is uncertain. The J gene is TRBJ1-6, the V gene TRBV2; 12 nucleotides line up with TRBD1. CDR3 residues: CAAGPGTGGRALHF. The CDR3 region has the DNA TGTGCCGCCGGACCCGGGACAGGGGGCAGGGCCCTCCACTTT.